The clone carrying this T cell receptor (beta chain) was detected ten times or more. No antigen is known for it. These data are taken from a study of T-cell memory formation after mild COVID-19. The study, taken as a whole, reports: Balance between CD4 and CD8 was seen in clones contracting day 15 to 85, and a CD4+ lean was seen in later expanders. Researchers found some responding clones in pre-infection memory, a sign that cross-reactive memory joined.

MiXCR, run by TCRdb on the 5' RACE reads, gives a single entry per CDR3 protein. The sample holds tens of thousands of distinct CDR3 sequences, 5.5% to 8.5% seen once. The germline CDR1 and CDR2 sequences are LGHNA and YSLEER. The CDR3 loop spans 18 amino acids. Germline trimming cut 2 bases from V and 5 bases from J; bases unmatched to any gene: 10. Sequencing was performed on PBMCs or a T cell subset sorted from them (not recorded which). The origin of this receptor is an adult who had mild COVID-19 (a few samples of this study predate the infection). Cell type and time point are not known. The rearrangement joins TRBV4-3 to TRBJ2-2, with TRBD1 matching 11 bases. CDR3 protein: CASSQPQGQGVRTGELFF. CDR3 coding DNA: TGCGCCAGCAGCCAACCCCAGGGACAGGGGGTTCGGACCGGGGAGCTGTTTTTT.